This T cell receptor beta chain was sequenced during a study of shared clonotypes between healthy human individuals. Turning to the study itself: The composition of the donors was two women and a few men aged 18 to 49. General observations from the study: In a few donors, around 5% of naive CD4 clonotypes appeared in common.

V shed 5 bases and J shed 2 bases, with 15 bases lying between them. There are 15 residues in the CDR3. Germline V CDR1 and CDR2: SEHNR, FQNEAQ (reference sequence). Naive CD8 populations comprised CD45RO-negative cells positively selected for CCR7, excluding terminally differentiated effector memory CD45RA+ cells. The donor cohort consisted entirely of Caucasian adults residing in Nashville, Tennessee. With regard to this clone: Its antigen is not known.

Assay used: immunoSEQ multiplex PCR; TCRdb lists only in-frame clones, some missing. The table shows 2 million to 2.5 million clones, with more than 85% occurring only once. Sequences were obtained from naive CD8+ T cells from PBMCs. This TCR was sampled from a man younger than 35 in good health. Some clones in this sample may be carry-over from other donors' samples. The chain links TRBV7-9 to TRBJ2-5; possible D gene TRBD1, 6 bases. The CDR3 DNA is TGTGCCAGCAGCACCTCGACAGGCCTACAAGAGACCCAGTACTTC. It is translated as CASSTSTGLQETQYF.